A single sample is the source of the 10 T cell receptor beta chains below, sequenced in a study of brain T cells in children with intractable seizures. Described time point: blood from clinic visit 5 months post-surgery; TSC patient then seizure free. The assay was immunoSEQ multiplex PCR, and TCRdb's table has in-frame clones only and misses some. The sample yields hundreds of thousands of clones, about 94% seen once. The material was peripheral blood, obtained more than 4 months after surgery. These receptors were obtained from a boy less than two years old with tuberous sclerosis and intractable seizures.

The chain links TRBV5-1 to TRBJ2-7; D not resolved. Per the germline V gene, CDR1 is SGHRS and CDR2 is YFSETQ. Trimming took 1 base from V and 2 from J, leaving 7 bases between them. The CDR3 is 13 residues long. CDR3 region: CASSLNSAYEQYF. CDR3 in DNA: TGCGCCAGCAGCTTGAACTCAGCCTACGAGCAGTACTTC.

The chain uses TRBV9 and TRBJ2-2; D gene unclear. This CDR3 region has 15 residues. Germline V CDR1 and CDR2: SGDLS, YYNGEE. Trimming stripped 0 bases from V and 1 base from J, with 7 bases between. CDR3: CASSVEGMNTGELFF. CDR3 DNA sequence: TGTGCCAGCAGCGTAGAGGGCATGAACACCGGGGAGCTGTTTTTT.

The genes are TRBV24-1 and TRBJ2-7; D gene ambiguous. V shed 5 bases and J shed 1 base, with 8 bases lying between them. CDR3 length: 13 amino acids. Germline CDR1 KGHDR, CDR2 SFDVKD. DNA for the CDR3: TGTGCCACCAGTGGGGAAAGGTCCTACGAGCAGTACTTC. Residues: CATSGERSYEQYF.

This clone showed up just once. The J gene is TRBJ1-1, the V gene TRBV20-1; 7 nucleotides line up with TRBD1. This CDR3 contains 11 residues. Losses at the gene ends were 7 bases for V and 1 base for J; bases not matched to a gene: 0. Germline CDR1 DFQATT, CDR2 SNEGSKA (reference sequence). The CDR3 DNA reads TGCAGTGGGACAGGGAACACTGAAGCTTTCTTT. Residues: CSGTGNTEAFF.

The V call is TRBV2, the J call TRBJ1-6; unclear D gene. This CDR3 has 15 residues. Trimming removed 6 bases at V and 7 bases at J, with 16 bases between. CDR1 is SNHLY, CDR2 FYNNEI, per germline. CDR3 nucleotide sequence: TGTGCCAGCAGCGCGATAAGAACCGGGAATTCACCCCTCCACTTT. It encodes CASSAIRTGNSPLHF.

The chain joins TRBV12-3 or TRBV12-4 to TRBJ2-2; D gene ambiguous. This CDR3 is built from 12 residues. V was pared by 6 bases and J by 6 bases, with 8 bases between. DNA for the CDR3: TGTGCCAGCAGCCCTCTCTCCGGGGAGCTGTTTTTT. Translation gives CASSPLSGELFF.

In this sample, this clone turned up a few times. V usage is TRBV7-6 and J usage is TRBJ1-1; TRBD1 matches 8 bases. Per the germline V gene, CDR1 is SGHVS and CDR2 is FNYEAQ. CDR3 length: 15 amino acids. J gave up 7 bases and V 0 bases, and 7 bases lay outside the gene matches. The CDR3 loop reads CASSLAPGQDFEAFF. In DNA form, the CDR3 reads TGTGCCAGCAGCTTAGCACCGGGACAGGATTTTGAAGCTTTCTTT.

As for this clone: Within the sample, other DNA sequences also encode this same CDR3. The CDR3 nucleotides read TGCGCCAGCAGCCTGGGTAACACCCTAGGCGAGCAGTACTTC. Amino acid sequence: CASSLGNTLGEQYF. The chain uses TRBV5-1 and TRBJ2-7, with D uncertain. This CDR3 has 14 amino acids. Germline V lookup: CDR1 SGHRS, CDR2 YFSETQ. V lost 4 bases, J lost 6 bases, and 17 bases lay in between. Full variable domain (outside the CDR3, taken from reference TRBV5-1 and TRBJ2-7): KAGVTQTPRYLIKTRGQQVTLSCSPISGHRSVSWYQQTPGQGLQFLFEYFSETQRNKGNFPGRFSGRQFSNSRSEMNVSTLELGDSALYLCASSLGNTLGEQYFGPGTRLTVT.

This sequence joins TRBV9 and TRBJ1-6; D is undetermined. The V end was cut by 0 bases, the J end by 0 bases, with 4 bases between. The CDR3 contains 15 residues. CDR1 SGDLS and CDR2 YYNGEE come from the germline V gene. CDR3 loop: CASSVVGSYNSPLHF. The CDR3 DNA follows: TGTGCCAGCAGCGTAGTGGGCTCCTATAATTCACCCCTCCACTTT.

This chain uses TRBV19 with TRBJ2-3; TRBD2 aligns across 8 bases. The CDR3 length is 18 residues. CDR1 and CDR2 (germline): LNHDA, SQIVND (reference sequence). V trimming: 5 bases; J trimming: 1 base; junction bases outside the gene matches: 14. In DNA, the CDR3 is TGTGCCAGTAGTCCCAACAGCGGGAGTAGGATGGGCACAGATACGCAGTATTTT. It is translated as CASSPNSGSRMGTDTQYF. Full variable domain (missing parts from reference TRBV19 and TRBJ2-3): DGGITQSPKYLFRKEGQNVTLSCEQNLNHDAMYWYRQDPGQGLRLIYYSQIVNDFQKGDIAEGYSVSREKKESFPLTVTSAQKNPTAFYLCASSPNSGSRMGTDTQYFGPGTRLTVL.